These T cell receptor beta chains were read from a single sample in a study of blood T cells in healthy people across ages. Via MiXCR, TCRdb re-called the 5' RACE reads, giving one row per CDR3 protein. The sample lists 1 million or so distinct CDR3 sequences; approximately 25% were seen once. The sample also formed part of further work on T cells of mothers and their children.

Specimen: blood. The origin of the receptors is a girl aged 2 to 10 in good health. Both conserved end residues are part of each CDR3. A D gene is named only where the DNA matches it firmly.

. | TRBV7-9 | CASSSGRDTGELFF
. | TRBV19 | CATSKGVKPEAFF
. | TRBV5-1 | CASSLGGRDRTEAFF
. | TRBV5-1 | CASSSDMDGYTF
. | TRBV24-1 | CATSDRRGTDTQYF
TRBD1 | TRBV29-1 | CSVEGVGGWYTF
TRBD1 | TRBV6-5 | CASSLRDRTVETQYF
. | TRBV27 | CASSLNGGRPYEQYF
. | TRBV20-1 | CSARDRDSFSYEQYF
TRBD1 | TRBV7-3 | CASSDPGQGGNEQFF
TRBD2 | TRBV6-2/TRBV6-3 | CASSYWGTTSDEQFF
. | TRBV20-1 | CSARLTGRTSYTF
. | TRBV4-1 | CASSQTQDLLSYEQYF
TRBD2 | TRBV7-9 | CASSWTSGGAETQYF
. | TRBV4-3 | CASSQEGSDYNEQFF
. | TRBV2 | CASSESVGNQETQYF
TRBD1 | TRBV29-1 | CSVLTGPEAFF